Listed below are T cell receptor beta chains from one sample, sequenced in a study of T cell repertoires in cytomegalovirus infection. TCRdb itself ran the reads through MiXCR, one entry per CDR3 protein. The sample lists a few hundred thousand distinct CDR3 sequences, 9.1% occurring once. The sample consisted of PBMCs. Source of these receptors: a human donor in good health (CMV status not recorded). Some clones in this sample may be carry-over from other donors' samples. Both conserved end residues are part of each CDR3. The D gene is left open where the match is weak. The size entry is marked missing in some rows and otherwise reads once, few, many or a size class.

j_call: TRBJ2-3
d_call: .
clone_size: many
v_call: TRBV7-6
cdr3_aa: CASSLEGPISTDTQYF
cdr3_nt: TGTGCCAGCAGCTTAGAGGGACCAATAAGCACAGATACGCAGTATTTT

j_call: TRBJ1-2
d_call: .
clone_size: .
v_call: TRBV6-5
cdr3_aa: CASSYLTGLYGYTF
cdr3_nt: TGTGCCAGCAGTTACTTGACGGGGTTATATGGCTACACCTTC

j_call: TRBJ2-7
d_call: .
clone_size: many
v_call: TRBV7-2
cdr3_aa: CASSLAGGPTYEQYF
cdr3_nt: TGTGCCAGCAGCTTAGCGGGGGGGCCAACCTACGAGCAGTACTTC

j_call: TRBJ2-3
d_call: TRBD2
clone_size: many
v_call: TRBV27
cdr3_aa: CASSLGRGGLADTQYF
cdr3_nt: TGTGCCAGCAGTTTAGGGCGGGGGGGCCTCGCAGATACGCAGTATTTT

j_call: TRBJ1-5
d_call: .
clone_size: .
v_call: TRBV20-1
cdr3_aa: CSAVQSNQPQHF
cdr3_nt: TGCAGTGCCGTACAGAGCAATCAGCCCCAGCATTTT

j_call: TRBJ2-5
d_call: .
clone_size: few
v_call: TRBV29-1
cdr3_aa: CSVEYALGETQYF
cdr3_nt: TGCAGCGTTGAATACGCCCTCGGGGAGACCCAGTACTTC

j_call: TRBJ2-7
d_call: .
clone_size: few
v_call: TRBV20-1
cdr3_aa: CSARGKGREQYF
cdr3_nt: TGCAGTGCTAGAGGTAAAGGACGCGAGCAGTACTTC

j_call: TRBJ1-1
d_call: .
clone_size: .
v_call: TRBV19
cdr3_aa: CASSRNRASFYAEAFF
cdr3_nt: TGTGCCAGTAGCAGAAACAGGGCTTCGTTCTACGCTGAAGCTTTCTTT

j_call: TRBJ2-1
d_call: TRBD2
clone_size: .
v_call: TRBV28
cdr3_aa: CASSLPVAGVDEQFF
cdr3_nt: TGTGCCAGCAGTTTACCAGTAGCGGGGGTTGATGAGCAGTTCTTC

j_call: TRBJ1-1
d_call: .
clone_size: .
v_call: TRBV7-9
cdr3_aa: CASSLFNTEAFF
cdr3_nt: TGTGCCAGCAGCTTATTTAACACTGAAGCTTTCTTT

j_call: TRBJ1-1
d_call: .
clone_size: few
v_call: TRBV7-2
cdr3_aa: CASSATVTSTEAFF
cdr3_nt: TGTGCCAGCAGCGCTACAGTAACTAGCACTGAAGCTTTCTTT

j_call: TRBJ1-2
d_call: .
clone_size: many
v_call: TRBV7-2
cdr3_aa: CASSQRERQGYTF
cdr3_nt: TGTGCCAGCAGCCAAAGAGAACGCCAGGGCTACACCTTC

j_call: TRBJ1-4
d_call: .
clone_size: many
v_call: TRBV7-2
cdr3_aa: CASSSRGESTNEKLFF
cdr3_nt: TGTGCCAGCAGCTCGCGCGGGGAGTCAACTAATGAAAAACTGTTTTTT

j_call: TRBJ2-7
d_call: .
clone_size: many
v_call: TRBV6-6
cdr3_aa: CASGGDLQTLYEQYF
cdr3_nt: TGTGCCAGCGGGGGCGACCTCCAGACTCTCTACGAGCAGTACTTC

j_call: TRBJ1-3
d_call: .
clone_size: .
v_call: TRBV4-1
cdr3_aa: CASSQEMGSGSGNTIYF
cdr3_nt: TGCGCCAGCAGCCAAGAGATGGGGTCAGGGAGTGGAAACACCATATATTTT

j_call: TRBJ2-6
d_call: .
clone_size: many
v_call: TRBV7-2
cdr3_aa: CASSLALGGTGANVLTF
cdr3_nt: TGTGCCAGCAGCTTAGCGCTCGGGGGCACTGGGGCCAACGTCCTGACTTTC

j_call: TRBJ2-1
d_call: TRBD2
clone_size: many
v_call: TRBV19
cdr3_aa: CASSQTSGRPQFF
cdr3_nt: TGTGCCAGTAGTCAGACTAGCGGGAGGCCCCAGTTCTTC

j_call: TRBJ1-5
d_call: TRBD1
clone_size: many
v_call: TRBV7-2
cdr3_aa: CASSSGQNQPQHF
cdr3_nt: TGTGCCAGCAGCTCGGGACAGAATCAGCCCCAGCATTTT

j_call: TRBJ2-7
d_call: .
clone_size: many
v_call: TRBV19
cdr3_aa: CASSPGPPPRDF
cdr3_nt: TGTGCCAGTAGTCCGGGACCTCCACCTCGGGACTTC

j_call: TRBJ2-3
d_call: TRBD2
clone_size: .
v_call: TRBV7-2
cdr3_aa: CASSLTGGKTDTQYF
cdr3_nt: TGTGCCAGCAGCTTAACCGGGGGGAAGACAGATACGCAGTATTTT

j_call: TRBJ2-3
d_call: TRBD1
clone_size: many
v_call: TRBV7-8
cdr3_aa: CASSLRSDRSDTQYF
cdr3_nt: TGTGCCAGCAGCTTACGCTCGGACAGGTCAGATACGCAGTATTTT

j_call: TRBJ2-1
d_call: TRBD2
clone_size: .
v_call: TRBV7-2
cdr3_aa: CASSSHGRGASSYNEQFF
cdr3_nt: TGTGCCAGCAGCTCCCACGGGAGGGGAGCCAGCTCCTACAATGAGCAGTTCTTC

j_call: TRBJ2-3
d_call: .
clone_size: many
v_call: TRBV7-8
cdr3_aa: CASSLAVRTTDTQYF
cdr3_nt: TGTGCCAGCAGCTTAGCGGTCAGAACCACAGATACGCAGTATTTT

j_call: TRBJ1-1
d_call: .
clone_size: .
v_call: TRBV29-1
cdr3_aa: CSVETGQLTEAFF
cdr3_nt: TGCAGCGTTGAGACCGGACAGCTCACTGAAGCTTTCTTT

j_call: TRBJ1-1
d_call: .
clone_size: .
v_call: TRBV20-1
cdr3_aa: CSAREIIGQPNTEAFF
cdr3_nt: TGCAGTGCTAGGGAGATCATTGGGCAGCCGAACACTGAAGCTTTCTTT

j_call: TRBJ2-7
d_call: .
clone_size: few
v_call: TRBV5-3
cdr3_aa: CASSLQGEFEQYF
cdr3_nt: TGTGCCAGCAGCTTACAGGGCGAATTCGAGCAGTACTTC

j_call: TRBJ2-1
d_call: TRBD1
clone_size: many
v_call: TRBV7-9
cdr3_aa: CASSLDRTERFF
cdr3_nt: TGTGCCAGCAGCTTGGACAGGACGGAAAGGTTCTTC

j_call: TRBJ1-1
d_call: .
clone_size: many
v_call: TRBV7-6
cdr3_aa: CASSLGRVVNTEAFF
cdr3_nt: TGTGCCAGCAGCTTAGGTCGGGTAGTGAACACTGAAGCTTTCTTT

j_call: TRBJ1-1
d_call: .
clone_size: .
v_call: TRBV20-1
cdr3_aa: CSARFRGSYTEAFF
cdr3_nt: TGCAGTGCTAGATTCAGGGGATCCTACACTGAAGCTTTCTTT

j_call: TRBJ2-7
d_call: TRBD2
clone_size: many
v_call: TRBV6-8
cdr3_aa: CASSPLPGLAYEQYF
cdr3_nt: TGTGCCAGCAGCCCTCTACCGGGACTAGCGTACGAGCAGTACTTC

j_call: TRBJ1-6
d_call: TRBD1
clone_size: many
v_call: TRBV30
cdr3_aa: CAFARGTGGFYNSPLHF
cdr3_nt: TGTGCCTTTGCCCGCGGGACAGGGGGCTTCTATAATTCACCCCTCCACTTT

j_call: TRBJ1-1
d_call: .
clone_size: .
v_call: TRBV29-1
cdr3_aa: CSAHRAAFKAEAFF
cdr3_nt: TGCAGCGCCCACAGGGCAGCCTTTAAAGCTGAAGCTTTCTTT

j_call: TRBJ1-3
d_call: .
clone_size: .
v_call: TRBV5-6
cdr3_aa: CASSFLGPGGNTIYF
cdr3_nt: TGTGCCAGCAGCTTTTTAGGCCCTGGCGGAAACACCATATATTTT

j_call: TRBJ2-5
d_call: .
clone_size: .
v_call: TRBV20-1
cdr3_aa: CSAKISGAGETQYF
cdr3_nt: TGCAGTGCTAAAATTTCAGGGGCGGGGGAGACCCAGTACTTC

j_call: TRBJ1-3
d_call: .
clone_size: many
v_call: TRBV15
cdr3_aa: CATSRQVNPGNTIYF
cdr3_nt: TGTGCCACCAGCAGGCAGGTTAACCCTGGAAACACCATATATTTT

j_call: TRBJ2-6
d_call: .
clone_size: many
v_call: TRBV7-9
cdr3_aa: CASSSEEGFLSFNVLTF
cdr3_nt: TGTGCCAGCAGCTCCGAGGAGGGATTCCTGTCGTTCAACGTCCTGACTTTC

j_call: TRBJ2-1
d_call: TRBD1
clone_size: many
v_call: TRBV12-3/TRBV12-4
cdr3_aa: CASSPGQGGSIEQFF
cdr3_nt: TGTGCCAGCAGTCCGGGACAGGGGGGGTCAATCGAGCAGTTCTTC

j_call: TRBJ1-1
d_call: .
clone_size: many
v_call: TRBV7-2
cdr3_aa: CASSGGVNTEAFF
cdr3_nt: TGTGCCAGCTCCGGGGGCGTGAACACTGAAGCTTTCTTT

j_call: TRBJ1-2
d_call: TRBD1
clone_size: many
v_call: TRBV4-3
cdr3_aa: CASSQGTGDIYGYTF
cdr3_nt: TGCGCCAGCAGCCAAGGGACAGGGGACATCTATGGCTACACCTTC

j_call: TRBJ1-5
d_call: .
clone_size: many
v_call: TRBV7-2
cdr3_aa: CASSLEAIGNQPQHF
cdr3_nt: TGTGCCAGCAGCTTAGAGGCGATAGGGAATCAGCCCCAGCATTTT

j_call: TRBJ2-7
d_call: TRBD2
clone_size: few
v_call: TRBV28
cdr3_aa: CASSQLAGGTYEQYF
cdr3_nt: TGTGCCAGCAGTCAGCTAGCGGGGGGGACCTACGAGCAGTACTTC

j_call: TRBJ2-7
d_call: .
clone_size: many
v_call: TRBV20-1
cdr3_aa: CSARVPQAGSYEQYF
cdr3_nt: TGCAGTGCTAGAGTGCCACAGGCCGGCTCCTACGAGCAGTACTTC

j_call: TRBJ2-7
d_call: TRBD1
clone_size: .
v_call: TRBV11-1
cdr3_aa: CASTRRDRAYEQYF
cdr3_nt: TGTGCCAGCACCCGTAGGGACAGGGCGTACGAGCAGTACTTC

j_call: TRBJ2-5
d_call: TRBD2
clone_size: many
v_call: TRBV7-9
cdr3_aa: CASSLEGLAVNQETQYF
cdr3_nt: TGTGCCAGCAGCTTAGAGGGACTAGCGGTGAATCAAGAGACCCAGTACTTC

j_call: TRBJ1-3
d_call: .
clone_size: many
v_call: TRBV7-2
cdr3_aa: CATPSGNTIYF
cdr3_nt: TGTGCCACCCCCTCTGGAAACACCATATATTTT

j_call: TRBJ2-5
d_call: .
clone_size: many
v_call: TRBV6-2/TRBV6-3
cdr3_aa: CASTTQPEGKIQETQYF
cdr3_nt: TGTGCCAGTACCACCCAGCCGGAAGGAAAAATCCAAGAGACCCAGTACTTC

j_call: TRBJ2-2
d_call: .
clone_size: many
v_call: TRBV7-6
cdr3_aa: CASSQRPGLGNTGELFF
cdr3_nt: TGTGCCAGCAGCCAAAGACCGGGACTCGGGAACACCGGGGAGCTGTTTTTT

j_call: TRBJ2-1
d_call: .
clone_size: many
v_call: TRBV12-3/TRBV12-4
cdr3_aa: CASSLPSSGARYNEQFF
cdr3_nt: TGTGCCAGCAGTTTACCTTCCTCAGGGGCACGATACAATGAGCAGTTCTTC

j_call: TRBJ1-3
d_call: .
clone_size: many
v_call: TRBV28
cdr3_aa: CASSLYDRAGNTIYF
cdr3_nt: TGTGCCAGCAGTTTATATGACAGAGCTGGAAACACCATATATTTT

j_call: TRBJ1-4
d_call: .
clone_size: many
v_call: TRBV2
cdr3_aa: CASSLIQRNNEKLFF
cdr3_nt: TGTGCCAGCAGTTTAATCCAGAGAAATAATGAAAAACTGTTTTTT

j_call: TRBJ2-7
d_call: TRBD2
clone_size: many
v_call: TRBV7-2
cdr3_aa: CASSLGTSASYEQYF
cdr3_nt: TGTGCCAGCAGCTTAGGGACTAGCGCCTCCTACGAGCAGTACTTC